These T cell receptor beta chains were read from a single sample in a study of blood T cell repertoires in COVID-19. Produced via immunoSEQ multiplex PCR; TCRdb's table is partial and in-frame only. The sample comprises hundreds of thousands of clones, 70% to 85% of which are singletons, and under 2% rests with the top ten. The specimen sequenced was peripheral blood. All receptors derive from a woman over 75 with acute or convalescent COVID-19. Both conserved end residues are part of each CDR3. The D gene is left open where the match is weak. Size values are once, few and many counts, or a class for expanded clones, and some rows have none.

cdr3_aa	cdr3_nt	v_call	j_call	d_call	clone_size
CASRRDRGNEKLFF	TGTGCCAGCAGGAGGGACAGGGGTAATGAAAAACTGTTTTTT	TRBV6-5	TRBJ1-4	TRBD1	-
CASSQGHRNTEAFF	TGTGCCAGCTCGCAGGGACACCGGAACACTGAAGCTTTCTTT	TRBV18	TRBJ1-1	-	-
CASSRQGEKLFF	TGCGCCAGCAGCCGGCAGGGCGAAAAACTGTTTTTT	TRBV5-1	TRBJ1-4	-	-
CASRRTGSTDTQYF	TGTGCCAGCAGAAGGACAGGAAGCACAGATACGCAGTATTTT	TRBV6-5	TRBJ2-3	TRBD1	few
CASSSSGKNTEAFF	TGTGCCAGCAGCTCCTCAGGGAAGAACACTGAAGCTTTCTTT	TRBV11-2	TRBJ1-1	-	-
CASSLSIRGSYEQYF	TGTGCCAGCAGTTTATCGATAAGGGGCTCCTACGAGCAGTACTTC	TRBV27	TRBJ2-7	-	few
CASSPLGRGAVSGNTIYF	TGTGCCAGCAGCCCTCTAGGCCGGGGGGCAGTTTCTGGAAACACCATATATTTT	TRBV11-2	TRBJ1-3	-	-
CASSTEPKTQYF	TGTGCCAGCAGTACCGAGCCGAAGACCCAGTACTTC	TRBV6-2/TRBV6-3	TRBJ2-5	-	-
CATSRQGANTGELFF	TGTGCCACCAGCAGGCAGGGGGCGAACACCGGGGAGCTGTTTTTT	TRBV15	TRBJ2-2	TRBD1	-
CASSQDDGTGATVAFF	TGCGCCAGCAGCCAAGATGATGGGACAGGGGCGACCGTGGCTTTCTTT	TRBV4-1	TRBJ1-1	TRBD1	-
CASSQDHSSNQPQHF	TGTGCCAGCAGCCAAGATCACAGTAGCAATCAGCCCCAGCATTTT	TRBV4-2	TRBJ1-5	-	-
CASSISGTSSYEQYF	TGTGCCAGTAGTATCAGCGGGACTAGCTCCTACGAGCAGTACTTC	TRBV19	TRBJ2-7	TRBD2	once
CASSYPQGVSPLAKNIQYF	TGTGCCAGCAGCTATCCACAGGGGGTTTCTCCCTTAGCCAAAAACATTCAGTACTTC	TRBV5-6	TRBJ2-4	TRBD1	-
CASSQGRETQYF	TGTGCCAGCTCTCAGGGGCGGGAGACCCAGTACTTC	TRBV11-2	TRBJ2-5	-	-
CASSQGASTEAFF	TGTGCCAGCAGCCAGGGGGCGTCCACTGAAGCTTTCTTT	TRBV14	TRBJ1-1	-	-
CASSQEQGRTEAFF	TGCGCCAGCAGCCAGGAGCAGGGCCGCACTGAAGCTTTCTTT	TRBV5-1	TRBJ1-1	-	-
CASSLVRGGEQYF	TGTGCCAGCAGCTTAGTGCGGGGAGGCGAGCAGTACTTC	TRBV7-6	TRBJ2-7	-	-